This T cell receptor (beta chain) appears in the sequencing data of a study of blood T cell repertoires in COVID-19. Across the whole study: Acute and convalescent COVID-19 samples came from the United States, Italy and Spain. T cells, B-cell-depleted T cells, or PBMCs provided the cDNA or gDNA that served as material.

As handled by the study authors: Amplification of reference gene primers provided the estimated nucleated cell counts. The data were produced by immunoSEQ multiplex PCR, yet TCRdb's version contains in-frame clones alone and is incomplete. V and J calls and clone size follow that table, whereas D and trimming were derived from the DNA. The data show more than 85,000 clones, under 90% seen once. Trimming cost V 4 bases and J 7 bases; bases outside gene matches: 6. The CDR3 totals 16 residues. In germline, CDR1 is MNHEY, CDR2 SMNVEV (reference sequence). This chain links TRBV27 with TRBJ2-1; TRBD2 matches at 14 bases. The receptor was isolated from a human donor in a cohort sampled during active COVID-19. Sequenced: peripheral blood. DNA of the CDR3: TGTGCCAGCAGTTCGGAGACTAGCGGGAGGGGGAATGAGCAGTTCTTC. Translation: CASSSETSGRGNEQFF.